The subject of this entry is one T cell receptor (beta chain). The antigen is not known. Germline assignment: CDR1 SGDLS and CDR2 YYNGEE. The CDR3 has 14 amino acids. V lost 0 bases to trimming and J lost 4 bases; unmatched junction nucleotides: 3. The data were taken from a study of OX40 agonist ivuxolimab in advanced cancers. Across the study: Administration of intravenous ivuxolimab to patients occurred every 2 weeks at 0.01 to 10 mg/kg. Patients receiving dose escalation had hepatocellular carcinoma, melanoma, renal cell or head and neck cancer. At about 82% male, the cohort had a mean age of about 55 years, ranging from roughly 20 to 85.

Assay: immunoSEQ multiplex PCR; the TCRdb copy retains only in-frame clones and omits some. The sample yields 20,000 or so clones, 60% to 85% seen once. Study-level results: Expanded peripheral T cell antigen specificity was not determined.

V gene TRBV9 combines with J gene TRBJ1-2; TRBD1 agrees at 7 bases. Sample: CD4+ or CD8+ T cells sorted from blood, taken in a trial of the OX40 agonist ivuxolimab. The source is an adult with an advanced solid tumor such as melanoma, head and neck, liver or kidney cancer. CDR3 nucleotides: TGTGCCAGCAGCGTAGGGGGACAGACCTATGGCTACACCTTC. Its translation is CASSVGGQTYGYTF.